What follows are 6 T cell receptor beta chains derived from one specimen sequenced in a study of CD8 T cells in ankylosing spondylitis. TCRdb re-called the 5' RACE reads through MiXCR, storing one row per CDR3 protein. Found here are 230,000 or so distinct CDR3 sequences, roughly 25% of them singletons; the top ten hold around 0.64%. Material: blood, either unsorted or a sorted T cell fraction (not recorded which). The receptors stem from a male donor with ankylosing spondylitis or in good health (not recorded which).

This clonotype has only a few counts. The V and J genes are TRBV6-1 and TRBJ2-7; tentative D call: TRBD1 (6 bases). Germline assignment: CDR1 MNHNS and CDR2 SASEGT. The CDR3 consists of 14 residues. Deletions cut 4 bases from V and 3 bases from J, with 13 bases between. CDR3 bases: TGTGCCAGCAGTGTCCGGGACACCGACTACGAGCAGTACTTC. Translation: CASSVRDTDYEQYF.

This clonotype was seen ten or more times. The chain carries TRBV5-6 and TRBJ1-1; 9 positions agree with TRBD1. V lost 2 bases, J lost 1 base, and 6 bases stayed unmatched. Germline lookup yields CDR1 SGHDT and CDR2 YYEEEE. The CDR3 has 16 amino acids. This chain's CDR3 is CASSFGTGTSNTEAFF. In DNA, the CDR3 is TGTGCCAGCAGCTTCGGGACAGGGACATCGAACACTGAAGCTTTCTTT.

This clonotype has a count of ten or more. The rearrangement uses TRBV12-3 or TRBV12-4 and TRBJ2-7; no definite D call. The CDR3 runs to 13 residues. The V and J ends lost 1 base and 3 bases respectively, with 7 bases between them. CDR3 loop: CASSLGGYYEQYF. The CDR3 nucleotides read TGTGCCAGCAGTTTAGGGGGATACTACGAGCAGTACTTC.

This clonotype was seen many times. The gene calls are TRBV29-1 and TRBJ2-7; D may match TRBD1 or TRBD2 (5 bases each). The CDR3 consists of 14 residues. Per the germline V gene, CDR1 is SQVTM and CDR2 is ANQGSEA. The V and J ends lost 1 base and 0 bases respectively, with 10 bases between them. CDR3 in amino acids: CSVEGDGSSYEQYF. In DNA form, the CDR3 reads TGCAGCGTTGAAGGGGACGGAAGCTCCTACGAGCAGTACTTC.

The rearrangement uses TRBV29-1 and TRBJ2-3; the D gene is possibly TRBD1 (8 bases). Germline CDR1 is SQVTM and CDR2 is ANQGSEA. The CDR3 has 14 residues. Trimming removed 7 bases at V and 5 bases at J, with 19 bases between. CDR3 protein: CSGSGDRTQDTQYF. The DNA of the CDR3 is TGCAGCGGCAGCGGGGACAGGACCCAAGATACGCAGTATTTT.

This clonotype was detected once. The chain is built from TRBV12-3 or TRBV12-4 and TRBJ2-5; TRBD2 matches 8 bases. V gave up 5 bases and J gave up 5 bases; unmatched junction bases: 7. The CDR3 is 14 residues long. In DNA form, the CDR3 reads TGTGCCAGCAGTCTCCTAGGCGGGGGGGAGACCCAGTACTTC. Translated: CASSLLGGGETQYF.